The 14 T cell receptor beta chains below were found in one sample sequenced in a study of blood T cell repertoires in COVID-19. Repertoires were generated with immunoSEQ multiplex PCR, while TCRdb's copy carries only in-frame clones and drops some. This sample has 70,000 to 75,000 clones, with around 85% found just once. Material: peripheral blood. The receptors here all came from a man aged 70-80 years with acute or convalescent COVID-19.

The V call is TRBV7-2, the J call TRBJ2-7; tentative D call: TRBD2 (5 bases). The CDR3 is 14 residues long. The ends were cut back, 4 bases at V and 7 bases at J, with 17 bases in the middle. Germline CDR1 SGHTA, CDR2 FQGNSA. For the CDR3, the DNA is TGTGCCAGCAGCTCGGGGAGTGGAGAGGGAGAGCAGTACTTC. Its protein is CASSSGSGEGEQYF.

The sample holds a few counts of this clone. The CDR3, as DNA: TGTGCCAGCAGTTGGCTTCTCGCTAGCCCATCTAGCACAGATACGCAGTATTTT. Translated, it gives CASSWLLASPSSTDTQYF. This rearrangement joins TRBV6-2 or TRBV6-3 to TRBJ2-3; D is possibly TRBD2 (5 bases). V lost 4 bases and J lost 0, with 20 bases in between. The CDR3 contains 18 residues. Looked up from germline, CDR1 is MNHEY and CDR2 is SVGEGT.

This rearrangement joins TRBV6-5 to TRBJ1-4; no firm D call. CDR1 is MNHEY, CDR2 SVGAGI, per germline. Trimming took off 5 bases at V and 7 bases at J, with 14 bases between the two ends. The CDR3 has 14 amino acids. In nucleotides, the CDR3 is TGTGCCAGCAGTCGAGGGATATACGGTGAAAAACTGTTTTTT. Translation gives CASSRGIYGEKLFF.

The chain combines TRBV3-1 (or the pseudogene TRBV3-2) with TRBJ2-2; TRBD1 might be the D (6 bases). CDR3 length equals 13 residues. CDR1 and CDR2 (germline): LGHDT, YNNKEL (reference sequence). V was shortened by 7 bases and J by 5 bases, with 11 bases between the two germline ends. Here the CDR3 reads CASTSGQTGELFF. The CDR3 DNA reads TGTGCCAGCACCTCGGGACAAACCGGGGAGCTGTTTTTT.

The V and J genes are TRBV7-3 and TRBJ1-1; D not certain. In germline, CDR1 is SGHTA, CDR2 FQGTGA. The CDR3 has 13 residues. V was trimmed by 5 bases and J by 4 bases, leaving 11 bases between them. Written as DNA, the CDR3 is TGTGCCAGCAGCCCCACGGGGAGCACTGAAGCTTTCTTT. Its protein is CASSPTGSTEAFF. The full variable domain, with the rest looked up from reference TRBV7-3 and TRBJ1-1, is GAGVSQTPSNKVTEKGKYVELRCDPISGHTALYWYRQSLGQGPEFLIYFQGTGAADDSGLPNDRFFAVRPEGSVSTLKIQRTERGDSAVYLCASSPTGSTEAFFGQGTRLTVV.

Here the CDR3 DNA reads TGTGCCTGGGACCGGGACAGGGGAATTGAAGCTTTCTTT. Its protein product is CAWDRDRGIEAFF. The chain carries TRBV30 and TRBJ1-1; 10 positions match TRBD1. Trimming took 5 bases from V and 7 from J; bases not matched to a gene: 7. The CDR3 extends over 13 amino acids. Germline CDR1 is GTSNPN and CDR2 is SVGIG (reference sequence).

This chain's CDR3 is CASSPTRAATDTQYF. CDR3 bases: TGTGCCAGCAGCCCGACTAGGGCCGCCACAGATACGCAGTATTTT. The chain recombines TRBV3-1 (or the pseudogene TRBV3-2) with TRBJ2-3; perhaps TRBD2 as D (6 bases). This CDR3 contains 15 residues. Germline assignment: CDR1 LGHDT and CDR2 YNNKEL (reference sequence). Between the trimmed V and J ends, which lost 4 bases and 2 bases, there was a span of 13 bases.

The CDR3 nucleotides read TGCGCCAGCAGCTTGGGAGTAAACTATGGCTACACCTTC. This codes for CASSLGVNYGYTF. This chain uses TRBV5-1 with TRBJ1-2, with D unclear. The germline V gene has CDR1 SGHRS and CDR2 YFSETQ. This CDR3 is built from 13 residues. V shed 0 bases and J shed 2 bases, with 5 bases lying between them.

This clone turned up a few times. The V call is TRBV5-1, the J call TRBJ1-1; the match to TRBD1 covers 7 bases. This CDR3 is built from 14 residues. The germline V gene encodes CDR1 SGHRS and CDR2 YFSETQ. With 3 bases clipped from V and 5 bases from J, the junction kept 7 bases outside the gene matches. CDR3 bases: TGCGCCAGCAGCTGGACAGGTTCGGTAACTGAAGCTTTCTTT. As protein: CASSWTGSVTEAFF.

The V and J genes are TRBV30 and TRBJ2-6, with D possibly TRBD2 on 6 matching bases. The V and J ends lost 4 bases and 2 bases respectively, with 12 bases between them. Per the germline V gene, CDR1 is GTSNPN and CDR2 is SVGIG (reference sequence). The CDR3 contains 15 residues. In nucleotides, the CDR3 is TGTGCCTGGACTCTCGGGGGTACTGGGGCCAACGTCCTGACTTTC. Encoded protein: CAWTLGGTGANVLTF.

This chain uses TRBV7-2 with TRBJ2-7; TRBD2 is a possible D gene (6 bases). Germline CDR1 and CDR2: SGHTA and FQGNSA. The V gene lost 4 bases and the J gene lost 2 bases, with 12 bases spanning the gap. The CDR3 has 14 amino acids. CDR3 loop: CASSSEGLAYEQYF. CDR3 nucleotides: TGTGCCAGCAGCTCGGAGGGATTGGCCTACGAGCAGTACTTC.

J is TRBJ1-3 and V is TRBV19, with 9 nucleotides matching TRBD1. V trimming: 6 bases; J trimming: 1 base; junction bases outside the gene matches: 7. This CDR3 spans 16 amino acids. Germline CDR1 LNHDA, CDR2 SQIVND (reference sequence). The CDR3 spells CASSSTGTGSGNTIYF. The CDR3 bases are TGTGCCAGTAGCTCTACCGGGACAGGGTCTGGAAACACCATATATTTT.

This sequence joins TRBV7-9 and TRBJ1-4; TRBD1 matches 10 bases. Per germline, CDR1 SEHNR and CDR2 FQNEAQ (reference sequence). The CDR3 spans 15 residues. With 5 bases clipped from V and 8 bases from J, the junction kept 8 bases outside the gene matches. The CDR3 region is CASSLGQGKGEKLFF. CDR3 sequence (DNA): TGTGCCAGCAGCCTGGGACAGGGGAAAGGAGAAAAACTGTTTTTT.

The chain uses TRBV30 and TRBJ1-2; D gene uncertain. Germline V gene sequence: CDR1 GTSNPN, CDR2 SVGIG (reference sequence). V was pared by 6 bases and J by 1 base, with 9 bases between. CDR3 length: 12 residues. The chain's CDR3 is CACRVFNYGYTF. The CDR3, as DNA: TGTGCCTGTCGGGTTTTTAACTATGGCTACACCTTC.